A single sample gave rise to the 5 T cell receptor beta chains below, sequenced in a study of cytomegalovirus exposure and HLA in healthy donors. In the PCR, 60 Vbeta and 13 Jbeta primers were used. Clones were sequenced by immunoSEQ multiplex PCR, and TCRdb holds only the in-frame ones, with some missing. The profile shows under 200,000 clones, 80% to 85% of them singletons. The material sequenced was PBMCs. These receptors were collected from a man aged 35-49 years in good health and CMV-seropositive.

This clone appeared a few times. J is TRBJ1-4 and V is TRBV7-2; D unclear. The CDR3 is made up of 12 amino acids. V was clipped by 4 bases and J by 11 bases, with 11 bases between them. The germline V gene encodes CDR1 SGHTA and CDR2 FQGNSA. DNA of the CDR3: TGTGCCAGCAGCTCTGACAAAATTAAACTGTTTTTT. It yields the protein CASSSDKIKLFF.

There are a few counts of this clone. This chain links TRBV5-4 with TRBJ2-6; D not resolved. Germline V gene lookup returns CDR1 SGHNT and CDR2 YYREEE (reference sequence). With 0 bases removed from V and 2 bases from J, the gap between germline ends came to 9 bases. There are 16 residues in the CDR3. Here the CDR3 reads CASSLGRLPGANVLTF. The CDR3 nucleotides are TGTGCCAGCAGCTTGGGGCGGTTACCTGGGGCCAACGTCCTGACTTTC.

The rearrangement links TRBV15 to TRBJ2-5; tentative D call: TRBD1 (6 bases). The J call may not be correct, given that the DNA end is closer to TRBJ2-7. CDR1 is LNHNV and CDR2 is YYDKDF in the germline V gene (reference sequence). The CDR3 length is 14 residues. CDR3 residues: CATSRDGTGREQYF. The DNA of the CDR3 is TGTGCCACCAGCAGAGATGGAACAGGGCGCGAGCAGTACTTC.

The chain recombines TRBV6-4 with TRBJ1-1; 9 bases align to TRBD1. This CDR3 comprises 15 residues. Per germline, CDR1 MRHNA and CDR2 SNTAGT. V was clipped by 11 bases and J by 0 bases; unmatched bases: 10. The CDR3 DNA is TGTGCCCAAACCGGGACAGGGTACATGAACACTGAAGCTTTCTTT. Translated: CAQTGTGYMNTEAFF.

Only one count was recorded for this clone. The V gene is TRBV6-1, the J gene TRBJ2-5; 7 nucleotides match TRBD2. The CDR3 spans 14 residues. Losses at the gene ends were 2 bases for V and 5 bases for J; bases not matched to a gene: 5. In germline, CDR1 is MNHNS, CDR2 SASEGT. The CDR3 DNA sequence: TGTGCCAGCAGTGAATCGGTGGGAGGGGAGACCCAGTACTTC. Its translation is CASSESVGGETQYF.